This TCR beta chain was sequenced in a study of T-cell memory formation after mild COVID-19 (dated by TCRdb to 2020 to 2023). Turning to the overall study: Most TCR sequence clusters were specific to one of the two donors. T-cell clones expanding and contracting after mild COVID-19 in a couple of donors were tracked by longitudinal TCRalpha and TCRbeta repertoire sequencing. The cohort was made up of two young adult volunteers, one female and one male, who were previously healthy.

Study-level results and caveats: Only two mild cases were covered by the study, and larger cohorts that include severe cases with pre-infection samples were considered necessary. The second-wave clones that peaked on day 37 were not confirmed to be SARS-CoV-2 specific. Contracting CD4+ clones appeared mostly in the CM and EM memory subsets, whereas CD8+ clones were enriched in EMRA. From day 15 to 85, contracting clones showed balanced CD4/CD8 phenotypes, whereas a second wave of clones that expanded from day 15 to 37 leaned towards CD4+. Some responding clones were detected in pre-infection memory, which suggested that pre-existing cross-reactive memory T cells had joined the SARS-CoV-2 response.

The run used an Illumina NovaSeq 6000. Using 5'RACE with constant-segment primers, TCRalpha and TCRbeta cDNA libraries were constructed, with sample barcodes and unique molecular identifiers added in the process. Trizol reagent was used to extract RNA from every sample. Libraries were amplified in two PCR steps, with a second sample barcode and Illumina TruSeq adapters added in the second step. Libraries were sequenced on an Illumina NovaSeq with 2 x 150 bp paired-end reads. The authors processed their data as follows. Demultiplexing of reads and collapsing into UMI-guided consensus sequences were performed with migec v1.2.7. Using mixcr v2.1.11, UMI consensuses were aligned to TRA and TRB V and J templates and then assembled into clonotypes. A clonotype was counted as expanded or contracted only if both edgeR and NoisET called the change significant, with noise models trained on biological replicates. For edgeR calls, the cutoffs were a false discovery rate-adjusted p below 0.01 and a log2 fold-change threshold of 1. PCA with hierarchical clustering of max-normalized trajectories of the 1000 most abundant clonotypes was used as exploratory dynamics analysis. Separately sequenced CD4+ and CD8+ repertoires were used to assign the CD4 or CD8 phenotype of responding clones. The public reads were quality trimmed at Q25 with fastp and then assembled into clones with MiXCR by TCRdb, keeping productive beta chains. Identical CDR3 proteins give one entry, which carries the most common genes and DNA. It is TCRdb's table, rather than the study itself, that gives the V and J calls and clone size. The sample contains hundreds of thousands of distinct CDR3 sequences, roughly a sixth of them found a single time. Around 21% of the sample goes to the ten largest clones.

V is cut by 2 bases and J by 5 bases, and the space between the germline ends is 10 bases. CDR1 and CDR2 are read off the germline V gene (reference sequence) as SGHNT and YYREEE. The CDR3 contains 13 residues, cysteine and phenylalanine counted. Here the CDR3 DNA is all that survives: 39 bases in frame from base 1. For this clonotype: Its antigen is unknown. Base quality data are lacking; no much larger clone is found one base away.

Ficoll-Paque density gradient centrifugation was the method used to isolate PBMCs. The chain was built from TRBV5-4 and TRBJ2-5; the D gene is perhaps TRBD2, on 7 matching bases. The source of this sequence is a young man who had mild COVID-19 (a few samples of this study predate the infection). The sample titles of this study are shuffled in the database, so cell type and time point are left out; the donor was told from shared clones. The specimen was PBMCs or a T cell subset sorted from them (not recorded which). Read as DNA, the sequence is TGTGCCAGCAGCTTCAAGGGGGGGGAGACCCAGTACTTC. Translated, this gives CASSFKGGETQYF.